The 3 T cell receptor beta chains presented below share a single source sample, sequenced in a study of cytomegalovirus exposure and HLA in healthy donors. Repertoires were generated with immunoSEQ multiplex PCR, while TCRdb's copy carries only in-frame clones and drops some. The data contain 60,000 or so clones, roughly 94% of them singletons. The sample comprised PBMCs. These receptors all stem from a man aged 18-30 years in good health and CMV-seronegative.

This chain links TRBV7-2 with TRBJ2-5; the match to TRBD2 covers 9 bases. The germline V gene encodes CDR1 SGHTA and CDR2 FQGNSA. This CDR3 has 14 amino acids. Trimming removed 5 bases from V and 3 bases from J; junction bases left unmatched: 4. CDR3 bases: TGTGCCAGCAGCCTGAGCGGGGGGAAAGAGACCCAGTACTTC. This gives the protein CASSLSGGKETQYF.

The chain carries TRBV11-2 and TRBJ2-7; 7 nucleotides line up with TRBD1. V shed 5 bases and J 3 bases; nucleotides not matched to a gene: 1. CDR3 length: 12 residues. CDR1 SGHAT and CDR2 FQNNGV come from the germline V gene. The CDR3 is CASSRDSYEQYF. In nucleotides, the CDR3 is TGTGCCAGCAGCCGGGACAGCTACGAGCAGTACTTC.

This rearrangement joins TRBV6-5 to TRBJ1-5, with D unclear. The CDR3 contains 13 residues. The germline V gene has CDR1 MNHEY and CDR2 SVGAGI. V was shortened by 6 bases and J by 0 bases, with 6 bases between the two germline ends. CDR3 loop: CASSPNSNQPQHF. The CDR3 DNA reads as TGTGCCAGCAGCCCTAATAGCAATCAGCCCCAGCATTTT.